These 13 T cell receptor beta chains originate from one sample sequenced in a study of blood T cell repertoires in COVID-19. TCRdb's copy holds only in-frame clones and misses some; the assay was immunoSEQ multiplex PCR. The sample contains around 140,000 clones, over 80% of which appear only once. The sample consisted of peripheral blood. These receptors came from a human donor in a cohort sampled during active COVID-19.

CDR3 nucleotide sequence: TGTGCCAGCAGGGACAGCGGTCGGGATGAAAAACTGTTTTTT. Its translation: CASRDSGRDEKLFF. The rearrangement joins TRBV6-5 to TRBJ1-4, with D perhaps TRBD1 (6 bases). This CDR3 has 14 amino acids. Trimming shortened V by 6 bases and J by 6 bases, and 14 bases separated the two germline ends. Germline loops: CDR1 MNHEY, CDR2 SVGAGI.

V usage is TRBV5-1 and J usage is TRBJ2-1; weak D call: TRBD2 (6 bases). The germline V and J ends were trimmed by 0 bases and 5 bases, with 12 bases remaining between them. The germline CDR1 and CDR2 sequences are SGHRS and YFSETQ. The CDR3 covers 15 residues. The CDR3 here is CASSLGGGNNNEQFF. The CDR3 DNA sequence: TGCGCCAGCAGCTTGGGAGGCGGGAACAACAATGAGCAGTTCTTC.

The chain recombines TRBV7-8 with TRBJ1-6; D remains unclear. CDR3 size: 15 residues. Germline assignment: CDR1 SGHVS and CDR2 FQNEAQ. Trimming stripped 6 bases from V and 5 bases from J, with 14 bases between. The CDR3 coding sequence is TGTGCCAGCAGACAAAACGCGGTGGATAATTCACCCCTCCACTTT. Protein product: CASRQNAVDNSPLHF.

This clone was detected once. V is TRBV9 and J is TRBJ2-1; the D gene is possibly TRBD2 (6 bases). V was pared by 4 bases and J by 4 bases, with 15 bases between. This CDR3 is 15 amino acids long. Germline CDR1 SGDLS, CDR2 YYNGEE. CDR3 amino acids: CASSPRVADYNEQFF. The CDR3 nucleotides read TGTGCCAGCAGCCCCCGGGTAGCGGATTACAATGAGCAGTTCTTC.

This chain uses TRBV18 with TRBJ2-7; D unclear. CDR1 is KGHSH, CDR2 LQKENI, per germline. The CDR3 consists of 12 residues. The V gene lost 2 bases and the J gene lost 6 bases, with 8 bases spanning the gap. DNA of the CDR3: TGTGCCAGCTCACCATTAGGCGGCGAGCAGTACTTC. Translated: CASSPLGGEQYF. The variable domain in full, completed from reference TRBV18 and TRBJ2-7, reads NAGVMQNPRHLVRRRGQEARLRCSPMKGHSHVYWYRQLPEEGLKFMVYLQKENIIDESGMPKERFSAEFPKEGPSILRIQQVVRGDSAAYFCASSPLGGEQYFGPGTRLTVT.

This chain connects TRBV10-2 to TRBJ2-2; D is perhaps TRBD1 (6 bases). Germline loops: CDR1 WSHSY, CDR2 SAAADI. V lost 11 bases to trimming and J lost 2 bases, with 21 bases between them. The CDR3 loop spans 16 amino acids. Written as DNA, the CDR3 is TGCGCCGGAGGTGGGGCAGGGGTCGTAAACACCGGGGAGCTGTTTTTT. Protein product: CAGGGAGVVNTGELFF.

The gene calls are TRBV10-3 and TRBJ2-3, with 12 bases identical to TRBD2. The CDR3 runs 16 residues. Germline CDR1 reads ENHRY; CDR2 reads SYGVKD. Losses at the gene ends were 2 bases for V and 4 bases for J; bases not matched to a gene: 4. The CDR3 DNA sequence: TGTGCCATCAGTGAGCCAGGACTAGCGGGGTCAGATACGCAGTATTTT. Protein product: CAISEPGLAGSDTQYF.

The chain links TRBV5-8 to TRBJ2-7, with TRBD1 identical over 9 bases. J was trimmed by 6 bases and V by 4 bases; bases with no gene match: 11. The CDR3 totals 15 residues. CDR1 and CDR2 (germline): SGHTS, YDEGEE. CDR3 coding DNA: TGTGCCAGCAGCGCCAGGGGGACAGGGTCGTCCGAGCAGTACTTC. Amino acid sequence: CASSARGTGSSEQYF.

This sequence joins TRBV7-9 and TRBJ2-1, with 7 bases aligning to TRBD2. The CDR3 length is 15 residues. The V gene end was trimmed by 5 bases and the J gene end by 3 bases; junction bases not matched to a gene: 7. Germline V gives CDR1 SEHNR, CDR2 FQNEAQ (reference sequence). CDR3 in DNA: TGTGCCAGCAGCCGTGCGGCGGGAGTCTACAATGAGCAGTTCTTC. This sequence encodes CASSRAAGVYNEQFF.

The genes are TRBV30 and TRBJ1-3; D is undetermined. Trimming took off 3 bases at V and 1 base at J, with 10 bases between the two ends. CDR1 GTSNPN and CDR2 SVGIG come from the germline V gene (reference sequence). The CDR3 runs 14 residues. CDR3: CAWRMRASGNTIYF. CDR3 coding DNA: TGTGCCTGGAGAATGAGGGCATCTGGAAACACCATATATTTT.

J is TRBJ1-1 and V is TRBV6-6; 9 bases are a match to TRBD1. J lost 1 base, V lost 4 bases, and 4 bases had no gene match. This CDR3 region has 15 residues. The germline V gene encodes CDR1 MNHNY and CDR2 SVGAGI (reference sequence). The CDR3 here is CASSFNRGRNTEAFF. The CDR3 bases are TGTGCCAGCAGTTTTAACAGGGGGCGGAACACTGAAGCTTTCTTT.

The chain joins TRBV18 to TRBJ1-3; 9 bases fit TRBD1. The length of the CDR3 is 19 residues. Germline V gene lookup returns CDR1 KGHSH and CDR2 LQKENI. Trimming cost V 1 base and J 7 bases; bases outside gene matches: 17. The CDR3 region is CASSPRLPGGQGSKNTIYF. As DNA, the CDR3 is TGTGCCAGCTCACCACGCTTACCCGGGGGACAGGGAAGTAAGAACACCATATATTTT. The variable domain in full, completed from reference TRBV18 and TRBJ1-3, reads NAGVMQNPRHLVRRRGQEARLRCSPMKGHSHVYWYRQLPEEGLKFMVYLQKENIIDESGMPKERFSAEFPKEGPSILRIQQVVRGDSAAYFCASSPRLPGGQGSKNTIYFGEGSWLTVV.

A few counts support this clone. V usage is TRBV3-1 (or the pseudogene TRBV3-2) and J usage is TRBJ2-2; 9 positions agree with TRBD1. J was trimmed by 6 bases and V by 1 base; bases with no gene match: 6. Germline V gives CDR1 LGHDT, CDR2 YNNKEL (reference sequence). The CDR3 totals 16 residues. The chain's CDR3 is CASSQGQGGRSGELFF. Written as DNA, the CDR3 is TGTGCCAGCAGCCAAGGACAGGGGGGACGGTCCGGGGAGCTGTTTTTT.